Below, 7 T cell receptor beta chains from the same sample are listed, as sequenced in a study of beta chain features in type 1 diabetes. As every portion of the isolated RNA was reverse transcribed, the sequencing read expressed TCRB transcripts. Repertoires were generated with immunoSEQ multiplex PCR, while TCRdb's copy carries only in-frame clones and drops some. The data show more than 30,000 clones, with 50% to 75% seen just once and roughly 2% held by the top ten. Sample: Tregs from blood. These receptors were collected from a woman in her 30s in good health.

CDR3 sequence: CASSLGTGAYEQYF. The CDR3 nucleotides are TGTGCCAGCAGCTTAGGGACAGGAGCCTACGAGCAGTACTTC. This rearrangement joins TRBV5-5 to TRBJ2-7, with TRBD1 matching 8 bases. Per germline, CDR1 SGHKS and CDR2 YYEKEE (reference sequence). The length of the CDR3 is 14 residues. The V segment lost 2 bases and the J segment 2 bases; nucleotides outside the gene matches: 3.

This chain uses TRBV27 with TRBJ2-1; D call uncertain. The germline V gene encodes CDR1 MNHEY and CDR2 SMNVEV (reference sequence). Trimming pared 3 bases from V and 1 base from J, leaving 7 bases between. The CDR3 has 14 amino acids. The CDR3 protein is CASSFAGSYNEQFF. In nucleotides, the CDR3 is TGTGCCAGCAGTTTCGCCGGTTCCTACAATGAGCAGTTCTTC.

This clone was counted a few times. This chain uses TRBV6-5 with TRBJ2-7; unclear D gene. With 1 base removed from V and 7 bases from J, the gap between germline ends came to 17 bases. Germline CDR1 reads MNHEY; CDR2 reads SVGAGI. This CDR3 has 15 residues. The CDR3 is CASSYFREPSGEQYF. CDR3 sequence (DNA): TGTGCCAGCAGTTACTTCCGCGAGCCCTCCGGGGAGCAGTACTTC.

This clone was detected only a few times. The chain couples TRBV18 to TRBJ2-7, with D perhaps matching TRBD1 (5 bases). The V gene's germline CDR1 is KGHSH and CDR2 LQKENI. V lost 3 bases to trimming and J lost 0 bases, with 9 bases between them. The CDR3 totals 14 residues. CDR3 residues: CASSPTANSYEQYF. CDR3 bases: TGTGCCAGCTCACCGACAGCTAACTCCTACGAGCAGTACTTC.

This chain connects TRBV20-1 to TRBJ2-1; the D is unclear. This CDR3 has 11 amino acids. Germline loops: CDR1 DFQATT, CDR2 SNEGSKA (reference sequence). With 4 bases removed from V and 7 bases from J, the gap between germline ends came to 8 bases. The CDR3 loop reads CSATARNEQFF. In nucleotides, the CDR3 is TGCAGTGCTACCGCCCGGAATGAGCAGTTCTTC.

This rearrangement joins TRBV7-2 to TRBJ2-3; D perhaps matches TRBD2 (5 bases). The germline V gene has CDR1 SGHTA and CDR2 FQGNSA. The V end lost 2 bases, the J end lost 5 bases, and 11 bases lay between the germline ends. There are 14 residues in the CDR3. The CDR3 sequence is CASSLNGRGDTQYF. Written as DNA, the CDR3 is TGTGCCAGCAGCTTAAATGGCCGGGGAGATACGCAGTATTTT.

The chain employs TRBV7-2 and TRBJ2-7; D not certain. The germline V gene has CDR1 SGHTA and CDR2 FQGNSA. This CDR3 contains 15 residues. Trimming pared 2 bases from V and 3 bases from J, leaving 14 bases between. This chain's CDR3 is CASSLMHNRYYEQYF. In DNA form, the CDR3 reads TGTGCCAGCAGCTTAATGCATAACCGCTACTACGAGCAGTACTTC.